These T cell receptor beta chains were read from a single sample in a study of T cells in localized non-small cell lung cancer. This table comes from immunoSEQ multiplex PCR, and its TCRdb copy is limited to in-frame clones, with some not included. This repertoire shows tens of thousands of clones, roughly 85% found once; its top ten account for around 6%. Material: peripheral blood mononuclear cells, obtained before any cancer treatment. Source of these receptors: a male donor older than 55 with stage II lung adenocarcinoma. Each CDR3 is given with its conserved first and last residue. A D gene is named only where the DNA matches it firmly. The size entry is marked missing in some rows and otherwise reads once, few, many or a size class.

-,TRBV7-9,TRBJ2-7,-,TGTGCCAGCAGCTTATTTGGGGCATCCGGCTCCTACGAGCAGTACTTC,CASSLFGASGSYEQYF
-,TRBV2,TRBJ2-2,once,TGTGCCAGCAGTGAATTTCGGGGTGGGAACACCGGGGAGCTGTTTTTT,CASSEFRGGNTGELFF
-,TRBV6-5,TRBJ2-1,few,TGTGCCAGCAGTTACTCGAGGGACCCCATCAATGAGCAGTTCTTC,CASSYSRDPINEQFF
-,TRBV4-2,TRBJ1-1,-,TGTGCCAGCAGCCAAGAGGGGATCGGTGAAGCTTTCTTT,CASSQEGIGEAFF
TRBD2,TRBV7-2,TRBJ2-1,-,TGTGCCAGCAGCTTATCGCTAGCGGGAGCTGGCGAGCAGTTCTTC,CASSLSLAGAGEQFF
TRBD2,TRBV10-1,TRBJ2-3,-,TGCGCCAGCAGTGAGCCAAGGGGACTAGCGGGAGTTGGCACAGATACGCAGTATTTT,CASSEPRGLAGVGTDTQYF
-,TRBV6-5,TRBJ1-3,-,TGTGCCAGCAGGACAGGCCCACTACCAGGAAACACCATATATTTT,CASRTGPLPGNTIYF
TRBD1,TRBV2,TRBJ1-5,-,TGTGCCAGCAGGGCGACAGGGGGCCTTGGCAATCAGCCCCAGCATTTT,CASRATGGLGNQPQHF
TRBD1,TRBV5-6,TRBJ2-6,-,TGTGCCAGCAGCATGACAGGGTCTGGGGCCAACGTCCTGACTTTC,CASSMTGSGANVLTF
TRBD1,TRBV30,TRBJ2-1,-,TGTGCCTGGAGTTGGGGGACAGACAATGAGCAGTTCTTC,CAWSWGTDNEQFF
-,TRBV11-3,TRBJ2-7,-,TGTGCCAGCAGCGGAGGCGGGGACAGTAGGGCCGAGCAGTACTTC,CASSGGGDSRAEQYF
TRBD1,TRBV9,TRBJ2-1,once,TGTGCCAGCAGTTTTACCCTCCGAGGACAGGGTAACGATGAGCAGTTCTTC,CASSFTLRGQGNDEQFF
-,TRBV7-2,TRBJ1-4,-,TGTGCCAGCAGCTTACAGTGGATTGGGGTAACTAATGAAAAACTGTTTTTT,CASSLQWIGVTNEKLFF
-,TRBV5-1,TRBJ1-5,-,TGCGCCAGCAGCTTTGGGGCCGATCAGCCCCAGCATTTT,CASSFGADQPQHF
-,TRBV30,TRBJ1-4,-,TGTGCCTGGAGTGTAGGGGGGACTAATGAAAAACTGTTTTTT,CAWSVGGTNEKLFF
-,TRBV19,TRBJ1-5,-,TGTGCCAGTAAGATGGGCAGCGGTCAGCCCCAGCATTTT,CASKMGSGQPQHF
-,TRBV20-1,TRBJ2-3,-,TGCAGTGCTAGAGGAGGAGATACGCAGTATTTT,CSARGGDTQYF
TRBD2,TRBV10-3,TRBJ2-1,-,TGTGCCACCATAGGAGGTCTAGCGGGAGCTCATGAGCAGTTCTTC,CATIGGLAGAHEQFF
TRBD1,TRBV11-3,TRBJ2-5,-,TGTGCCAGCAGCCCCGGGACAGGGCTTCAAGAGACCCAGTACTTC,CASSPGTGLQETQYF
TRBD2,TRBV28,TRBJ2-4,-,TGTGCCAGCAGTTCGGGGGGGCTAGCCAAAAACATTCAGTACTTC,CASSSGGLAKNIQYF
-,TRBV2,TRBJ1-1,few,TGTGCCAGCAGTGCAGGCGGGGGGCGAAACACTGAAGCTTTCTTT,CASSAGGGRNTEAFF
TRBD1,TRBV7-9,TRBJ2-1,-,TGTGCCAGCAGCTCCCCCGGGACAGGGGTTTACAATGAGCAGTTCTTC,CASSSPGTGVYNEQFF
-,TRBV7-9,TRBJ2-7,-,TGTGCCAGCAGCCCTTTACACCACGAGCAGTACTTC,CASSPLHHEQYF
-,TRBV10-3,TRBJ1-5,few,TGTGCCTCCAACAGGGATTCAAGGAACAATCAGCCCCAGCATTTT,CASNRDSRNNQPQHF
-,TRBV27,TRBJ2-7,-,TGTGCCAGCACCCCCGCCCGACCCATCTACGAGCAGTACTTC,CASTPARPIYEQYF
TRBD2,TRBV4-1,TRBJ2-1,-,TGCGCCAGCAGACATAGCGGGAGCTCCTACAATGAGCAGTTCTTC,CASRHSGSSYNEQFF
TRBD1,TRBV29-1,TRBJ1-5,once,TGCAGCGTACAGGGGGCTAATCAGCCCCAGCATTTT,CSVQGANQPQHF
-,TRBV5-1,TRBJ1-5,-,TGCGCCAGCAGCTTTCCCGGGGATCAGCCCCAGCATTTT,CASSFPGDQPQHF
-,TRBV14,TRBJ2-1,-,TGTGCCAGCAGCCAACGGGCTACCTACTACAATGAGCAGTTCTTC,CASSQRATYYNEQFF
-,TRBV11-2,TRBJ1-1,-,TGTGCCAGCAGCTTGAACCCCGGTTCCAACACTGAAGCTTTCTTT,CASSLNPGSNTEAFF
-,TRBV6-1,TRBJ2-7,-,TGTGCCAGCAAGCAGGACTCCTACGAGCAGTACTTC,CASKQDSYEQYF
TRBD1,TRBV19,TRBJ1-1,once,TGTGCCAGTAGTATAGATAGCCAGGGGGCGGCAGCTTTCTTT,CASSIDSQGAAAFF
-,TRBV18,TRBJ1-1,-,TGTGCCAGCTCACCTGGAGCAGAGATGAACACTGAAGCTTTCTTT,CASSPGAEMNTEAFF
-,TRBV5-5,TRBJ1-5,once,TGTGCCAGCAGCTCGGACATCTTTGTGCCCCAGCATTTT,CASSSDIFVPQHF
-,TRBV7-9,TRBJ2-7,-,TGTGCCAGCAGCCTCACCGGGACTGTGAGCGAGCAGTACTTC,CASSLTGTVSEQYF
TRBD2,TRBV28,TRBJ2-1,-,TGTGCCAGCAGCCCGTTAGCGGGAGGGCCCCATGAGTTCTTC,CASSPLAGGPHEFF
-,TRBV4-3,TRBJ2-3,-,TGCGCCAGCAGCCAAGATCGTCACCAGCTGAGAACAGATACGCAGTATTTT,CASSQDRHQLRTDTQYF
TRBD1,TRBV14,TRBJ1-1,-,TGTGCCAGCAGCCTCTTACAGGGGGCTTCTGAAGCTTTCTTT,CASSLLQGASEAFF
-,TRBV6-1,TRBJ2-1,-,TGTGCCAGCAGTGAATTGGGACAGCAGTTCTTC,CASSELGQQFF
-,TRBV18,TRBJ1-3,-,TGTGCCAGCTCACCCGGACAAAACTCTGGAAACACCATATATTTT,CASSPGQNSGNTIYF
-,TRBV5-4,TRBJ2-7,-,TGTGCCAGCAGCTTGTTTCCGGGGGCGCCGTACTTC,CASSLFPGAPYF
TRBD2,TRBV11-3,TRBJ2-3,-,TGTGCCAGCAGCTTAGGCGGCGGGAGAGGCACAGATACGCAGTATTTT,CASSLGGGRGTDTQYF
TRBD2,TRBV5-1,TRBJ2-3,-,TGCGCCAGCAGCTTCGGGACTAGCGGGAGCGGTACGCAGTATTTT,CASSFGTSGSGTQYF
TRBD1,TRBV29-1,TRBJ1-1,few,TGCAGCGTTCAGGGGGAGACTGAAGCTTTCTTT,CSVQGETEAFF
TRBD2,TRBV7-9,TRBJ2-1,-,TGTGCCAGCAAGGTTCTAGCGGACTACAATGAGCAGTTCTTC,CASKVLADYNEQFF
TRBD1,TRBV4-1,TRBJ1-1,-,TGCGCCAGCAGCCGCCAAACAGGGGAGAACACTGAAGCTTTCTTT,CASSRQTGENTEAFF
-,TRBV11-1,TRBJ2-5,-,TGTGCCAGCAGCTTAGTAGCTGGGAGGTCAGAGACCCAGTACTTC,CASSLVAGRSETQYF
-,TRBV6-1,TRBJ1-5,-,TGTGCCAGCAGTGAGGGGGGGACCAGCTATCAGCCCCAGCATTTT,CASSEGGTSYQPQHF
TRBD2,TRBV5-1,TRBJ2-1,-,TGCGCCAGCAGCAACCGGGGCGGGACTAGCGGAAGGAATGAGCAGTTCTTC,CASSNRGGTSGRNEQFF
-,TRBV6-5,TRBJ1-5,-,TGTGCCAGCAGTTATACTGGGTCTCAGCCCCAGCATTTT,CASSYTGSQPQHF
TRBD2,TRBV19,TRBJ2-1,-,TGTGCCAGTATGCTAGCGGGAGGGAATGAGCAGTTCTTC,CASMLAGGNEQFF
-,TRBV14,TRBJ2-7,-,TGTGCCAGCAGCCCAGGCATGAGACATGCGTCCTACGAGCAGTACTTC,CASSPGMRHASYEQYF
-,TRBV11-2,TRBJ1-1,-,TGTGCCAGCAGCTTAGAGGGCGGATCGAAAGCTTTCTTT,CASSLEGGSKAFF